In this sample, the clone carrying this T cell receptor (beta chain) turned up many times. The antigen remains unidentified. This CDR3 spans 15 amino acids. Germline-derived CDR1 and CDR2 are LGHNA and YNFKEQ. V dropped 0 bases and J dropped 0 bases, with 9 bases sitting between them. This sample is part of a study of regulatory T cells in long-lasting Graves disease. Study findings and constraints: When disease was persistent, TRBV28, TRBJ1-2 and TRBJ2-5 were the favored segments.

The time point was: newly diagnosed GD, antithyroid drugs for less than 3 months. RNA isolated from PBMCs was used to make the TCR library. Building the TCR beta libraries relied on iRepertoire HTBI primers, and CDR3 regions underwent Arm-PCR. TCRdb re-analysed the multiplex PCR reads in MiXCR, keeping a single row per CDR3 protein. The sample has hundreds of thousands of distinct CDR3 sequences, about a sixth seen once. The rearrangement links TRBV4-2 to TRBJ2-7, with D possibly being TRBD2 (6 bases). The sequence was collected from a female donor with Graves disease. This material consisted of peripheral blood mononuclear cells (PBMCs), taken at new diagnosis, from a patient treated with antithyroid drugs. In DNA, the CDR3 is TGTGCCAGCAGCCAAGAATCCGGGAGCTCCTACGAGCAGTACTTC. Translated, it gives CASSQESGSSYEQYF.